The 27 T cell receptor beta chains presented below share a single source sample, sequenced in a study of human T cells and chemical hapten exposure (dated by TCRdb to the early 2020s). Library construction relied on RACE. Instrument used: NextSeq 500. TCRdb cleaned the public reads at Q25 with fastp, built clones with MiXCR and kept in-frame beta chains. Rows with one shared CDR3 protein collapse into an entry with the most common genes and DNA. For this sample the table gives tens of thousands of distinct CDR3 sequences, of which approximately 15% were detected only once. Around 4.2% of the sample is in the top ten clones. Explained via the paper, the time point label denotes: pre-sensitization, week 0. The treatment or condition label here, explained by the study, means: therapeutic diphenylcyclopropenone sensitization with weekly scalp DPC. This specimen was whole blood, taken in connection with sensitization to the hapten diphenylcyclopropenone (DPC). The receptors were sampled from a woman in her forties or fifties with alopecia areata. Some clones in this sample may be carry-over from other donors' samples.

Only a few counts were recorded for this clonotype. The DNA for the CDR3 is TGTGCCATCAGTGAGTCGCCAGGAGAATACTACGAGCAGTACTTC. The encoded protein is CAISESPGEYYEQYF. The chain joins TRBV10-3 to TRBJ2-7; D gene unclear. From germline, CDR1 is ENHRY and CDR2 SYGVKD. This CDR3 has 15 amino acids. Trimming pared 0 bases from V and 3 bases from J, leaving 12 bases between.

Only a few counts were recorded for this clonotype. The rearrangement joins TRBV29-1 to TRBJ2-7; D assignment may be TRBD1 or TRBD2 (5 bases each). Trimming took off 4 bases at V and 0 bases at J, with 13 bases between the two ends. From germline, CDR1 is SQVTM and CDR2 ANQGSEA. There are 14 residues in the CDR3. As DNA, the CDR3 is TGCAGCGTTGGACGGGGCCTGAGCTCCTACGAGCAGTACTTC. Residues: CSVGRGLSSYEQYF.

This clonotype was found a few times. The chain has TRBV2 and TRBJ2-7, with D hard to call. The germline V and J ends were trimmed by 3 bases and 4 bases, with 4 bases remaining between them. The CDR3 consists of 11 residues. The germline V gene encodes CDR1 SNHLY and CDR2 FYNNEI. The CDR3 sequence: CASSDVYEQYF. CDR3 in DNA: TGTGCCAGCAGTGATGTATACGAGCAGTACTTC.

This clonotype was observed a handful of times. V and J are TRBV5-4 and TRBJ2-7; tentative D call: TRBD2 (7 bases). The CDR3 has 12 amino acids. CDR1 is SGHNT and CDR2 is YYREEE in the germline V gene (reference sequence). Trimming shortened V by 7 bases and J by 11 bases, and 19 bases separated the two germline ends. The CDR3 spells CASGLRGGAEYF. The CDR3 coding sequence is TGTGCCAGCGGATTAAGGGGGGGAGCGGAGTACTTC.

This clonotype came up a few times. The chain links TRBV25-1 to TRBJ2-2; D is tentatively TRBD1 or TRBD2 (6 bases each). V gave up 1 base and J gave up 5 bases, with 11 bases separating them. CDR1 is MGHDK and CDR2 is SYGVNS in the germline V gene. This CDR3 spans 15 amino acids. CDR3 protein: CASSESPGATGELFF. The CDR3 DNA sequence: TGTGCCAGCAGTGAATCACCGGGGGCTACCGGGGAGCTGTTTTTT.

This clonotype was recorded a few times. The chain couples TRBV12-3 or TRBV12-4 to TRBJ2-1, with a possible D match to TRBD2 (5 bases). The CDR3 consists of 14 residues. V lost 11 bases and J 0 bases, leaving 14 bases between the germline ends. CDR3 amino acids: CAVNRDYSYNEQFF. CDR3 nucleotides: TGTGCCGTAAATCGGGATTACTCCTACAATGAGCAGTTCTTC.

The genes are TRBV5-1 and TRBJ2-7, with D possibly matching TRBD2 (6 bases). The germline gives CDR1 SGHRS, CDR2 YFSETQ. V shed 4 bases and J shed 7 bases, with 12 bases lying between them. The CDR3 runs to 12 residues. The CDR3 loop is CASSPSAGEQYF. The CDR3, as DNA: TGCGCCAGCAGCCCCTCCGCGGGAGAGCAGTACTTC. The whole variable domain, remainder taken from reference TRBV5-1 and TRBJ2-7, is KAGVTQTPRYLIKTRGQQVTLSCSPISGHRSVSWYQQTPGQGLQFLFEYFSETQRNKGNFPGRFSGRQFSNSRSEMNVSTLELGDSALYLCASSPSAGEQYFGPGTRLTVT.

The chain is built from TRBV29-1 and TRBJ2-3; TRBD2 agrees at 12 bases. The trim removed 6 bases at V and 4 bases at J, leaving 11 bases unmatched. This CDR3 region has 16 residues. Germline V gene data show CDR1 as SQVTM and CDR2 as ANQGSEA. The chain's CDR3 is CSVQVGLAGRSDTQYF. DNA of the CDR3: TGCAGCGTACAAGTAGGACTAGCGGGAAGGTCAGATACGCAGTATTTT.

This rearrangement joins TRBV18 to TRBJ2-7; a weak D match, TRBD1 (5 bases). The V end was cut by 3 bases, the J end by 1 base, with 10 bases between. The CDR3 spans 14 residues. The germline V gene encodes CDR1 KGHSH and CDR2 LQKENI. CDR3 sequence: CASSPTGFSYEQYF. As DNA, the CDR3 is TGTGCCAGCTCACCTACAGGATTTTCCTACGAGCAGTACTTC.

In its sample, this clonotype was seen a few times. The V gene is TRBV12-3 or TRBV12-4, the J gene TRBJ2-5; D unclear. V was shortened by 5 bases and J by 3 bases, with 10 bases between the two germline ends. CDR3 length equals 13 residues. CDR3 sequence reads: CASSTTREETQYF. CDR3 nucleotide sequence: TGTGCCAGCAGTACCACCCGGGAAGAGACCCAGTACTTC.

A few counts support this clonotype. The chain recombines TRBV4-3 with TRBJ2-1, with D perhaps assigned TRBD1 or TRBD2 (5 bases each). V gave up 2 bases and J gave up 6 bases, with 14 bases separating them. The CDR3 has 15 residues. Per the germline V gene, CDR1 is LGHNA and CDR2 is YSLEER. In DNA form, the CDR3 reads TGCGCCAGCAGCCAACTAAATATCGGGGCCAATGAGCAGTTCTTC. It translates to CASSQLNIGANEQFF.

V usage is TRBV25-1 and J usage is TRBJ1-2, with TRBD1 identical over 7 bases. V was clipped by 4 bases and J by 3 bases; unmatched bases: 11. Per the germline V gene, CDR1 is MGHDK and CDR2 is SYGVNS. CDR3 length: 16 residues. CDR3 region: CASSGQQGELYYGYTF. In DNA form, the CDR3 reads TGTGCCAGCAGTGGACAGCAGGGGGAACTTTACTATGGCTACACCTTC.

This chain joins TRBV7-9 and TRBJ2-1, with 13 nucleotides matching TRBD2. The germline CDR1 and CDR2 sequences are SEHNR and FQNEAQ (reference sequence). The junction had 5 bases not matched to a gene; V was cut back by 5 bases and J by 4 bases. The CDR3 contains 16 residues. The chain's CDR3 is CASSRGTSGIYNEQFF. The CDR3 DNA sequence: TGTGCCAGCAGCCGCGGGACTAGCGGGATTTACAATGAGCAGTTCTTC.

This clonotype was detected a few times. The V and J genes are TRBV21-1 and TRBJ1-1. TRBV21-1 is reported as a pseudogene. There are 16 residues in the CDR3. The CDR3 DNA reads as TGTGCCAGCAGCAAAGAAGAGCCAGTCATGAACACTGAAGCTTTCTTT. This codes for CASSKEEPVMNTEAFF.

A few counts support this clonotype. This rearrangement joins TRBV6-2 or TRBV6-3 to TRBJ2-7, with TRBD2 matching over 7 bases. J gave up 0 bases and V 6 bases, and 5 bases lay outside the gene matches. The CDR3 runs to 14 residues. The germline gives CDR1 MNHEY, CDR2 SVGEGT. The chain's CDR3 is CASRPSGISYEQYF. The CDR3 DNA sequence: TGTGCCAGCAGACCGAGCGGGATCTCCTACGAGCAGTACTTC.

The V and J genes are TRBV18 and TRBJ1-2, with a possible D match to TRBD1 (6 bases). Per the germline V gene, CDR1 is KGHSH and CDR2 is LQKENI. The CDR3 sequence is 15 residues long. The V end was cut by 3 bases, the J end by 4 bases, with 15 bases between. The CDR3 region is CASSPADRIGYGYTF. Here the CDR3 DNA reads TGTGCCAGCTCACCCGCCGACAGGATAGGCTATGGCTACACCTTC.

About this clonotype: Given a much more abundant clone one base away, this may be a read error. The CDR3 DNA reads as TGTGCCAGCAGCGCCTCCGGGACAAGGAACGCCGGGGAGCTGTTTTTT. This codes for CASSASGTRNAGELFF. The chain joins TRBV6-6 to TRBJ2-2; possible D gene TRBD1, 6 bases. Germline-derived CDR1 and CDR2 are MNHNY and SVGAGI (reference sequence). The CDR3 covers 16 residues.

This clonotype was counted between two and nine times. The chain combines TRBV11-2 with TRBJ1-1; tentatively, D is TRBD1 (6 bases). The V gene's germline CDR1 is SGHAT and CDR2 FQNNGV. There are 13 residues in the CDR3. Trimming left V 6 bases short and J 1 base short, with 9 bases between. This CDR3 is CASRRQENTEAFF. The CDR3, as DNA: TGTGCCAGCAGGCGACAGGAGAACACTGAAGCTTTCTTT.

The chain is built from TRBV28 and TRBJ1-2; D not certain. Germline-derived CDR1 and CDR2 are MDHEN and SYDVKM. V was shortened by 3 bases and J by 1 base, with 9 bases between the two germline ends. The CDR3 runs to 14 residues. CDR3 in DNA: TGTGCCAGCAGTTTGCAGTATCTTAACTATGGCTACACCTTC. Protein product: CASSLQYLNYGYTF.

This clonotype was seen only a few times. The gene calls are TRBV29-1 and TRBJ2-3; perhaps TRBD1 as D (5 bases). Trimming cost V 6 bases and J 1 base, with 14 bases left between them. The CDR3 has 14 amino acids. The germline V gene has CDR1 SQVTM and CDR2 ANQGSEA. The CDR3 DNA follows: TGCAGCGTCAGAGACAGTGTCGGCACAGATACGCAGTATTTT. Translated, it gives CSVRDSVGTDTQYF.

The chain recombines TRBV5-3 with TRBJ2-4, with D perhaps TRBD2 (6 bases). TRBV5-3 is reported as an ORF; its role is uncertain. This CDR3 spans 16 amino acids. Trimming left V 1 base short and J 0 bases short, with 11 bases between. CDR3 sequence reads: CARSLLEGSAKNIQYF. CDR3 coding DNA: TGTGCCAGAAGCTTGCTGGAGGGATCAGCCAAAAACATTCAGTACTTC.

In this sample, this clonotype turned up a few times. This chain links TRBV12-3 or TRBV12-4 with TRBJ1-3; D may be TRBD1 (6 bases). The germline V and J ends were trimmed by 6 bases and 4 bases, with 13 bases remaining between them. This CDR3 region has 14 residues. DNA for the CDR3: TGTGCCAGCAGATTCGGGACACTAGGAAACACCATATATTTT. This translates into CASRFGTLGNTIYF.

This clonotype was observed a handful of times. The CDR3 reads CASSLVTGGSRTDTQYF. Here the CDR3 DNA reads TGTGCCAGCAGCTTAGTGACAGGGGGCTCTCGCACAGATACGCAGTATTTT. This chain uses TRBV7-6 with TRBJ2-3; TRBD1 matches 10 bases. This CDR3 is built from 17 residues. Germline trimming cut 1 base from V and 1 base from J; bases unmatched to any gene: 5. Germline assignment: CDR1 SGHVS and CDR2 FNYEAQ.

There are a few counts of this clonotype. The chain recombines TRBV9 with TRBJ2-3; D possibly corresponds to TRBD1 (7 bases). Germline loops: CDR1 SGDLS, CDR2 YYNGEE. V was shortened by 3 bases and J by 3 bases, with 11 bases between the two germline ends. This CDR3 has 14 amino acids. The CDR3 nucleotides read TGTGCCAGCAGCGGCAGGGGGAGGACAGATACGCAGTATTTT. This encodes CASSGRGRTDTQYF.

The rearrangement uses TRBV18 and TRBJ2-4, with D hard to call. Trimming removed 0 bases at V and 0 bases at J, with 9 bases between. Germline CDR1 and CDR2: KGHSH and LQKENI. CDR3 size: 16 residues. CDR3 sequence: CASSPPIKLAKNIQYF. The CDR3 DNA reads as TGTGCCAGCTCACCACCTATAAAGCTAGCCAAAAACATTCAGTACTTC.

The chain joins TRBV10-3 to TRBJ2-4, with unresolved D. The ends were cut back, 5 bases at V and 3 bases at J, with 17 bases in the middle. The CDR3 is 16 amino acids. Germline CDR1 reads ENHRY; CDR2 reads SYGVKD. This chain's CDR3 is CAISNVGIGLKNIQYF. In DNA form, the CDR3 reads TGTGCCATCAGTAATGTCGGTATTGGTCTCAAAAACATTCAGTACTTC.

The CDR3 DNA follows: TGTGCCAGTAGTGCCACTTCCCGGGCCACCTACGAGCAGTACTTC. Amino acids: CASSATSRATYEQYF. The J gene is TRBJ2-7, the V gene TRBV19; no firm D call. In germline, CDR1 is LNHDA, CDR2 SQIVND (reference sequence). The CDR3 consists of 15 residues. The ends were cut back, 5 bases at V and 2 bases at J, with 16 bases in the middle.